Listed below are T cell receptor beta chains from one sample, sequenced in a study of blood T cell repertoires in COVID-19. Measured with immunoSEQ multiplex PCR; TCRdb has only the in-frame clones, and not every one. The table shows tens of thousands of clones, with 87% occurring only once. Sequenced input: peripheral blood. The receptors stem from a man aged 35-49 years with COVID-19, enrolled during active disease. The CDR3 runs from the conserved cysteine through the conserved F or W. The D gene is left open where the match is weak. Some rows have no size entry. The others give once, few or many, or a class for an expanded clone.

CATSDFGDRRYF TGTGCCACCAGTGATTTCGGCGACCGGAGGTATTTC TRBV24-1 NA NA TRBJ2-7
CASSFGRGYGYTF TGTGCCAGCAGTTTTGGCAGGGGCTATGGCTACACCTTC TRBV25-1 NA few TRBJ1-2
CATSREPISGAEQFF TGTGCCACCAGCAGAGAGCCGATCTCAGGGGCTGAGCAGTTCTTC TRBV15 NA NA TRBJ2-1
CASSGGSSGVGQFF TGCGCCAGCAGCGGAGGGTCTAGCGGGGTAGGGCAGTTCTTC TRBV5-1 TRBD2 NA TRBJ2-1
CASSPQGSGQETQYF TGTGCCAGCAGTCCACAGGGATCTGGCCAAGAGACCCAGTACTTC TRBV27 NA NA TRBJ2-5
CASSDPPYAGGLNTGELFF TGTGCCAGCAGTGATCCCCCCTATGCAGGGGGCTTAAACACCGGGGAGCTGTTTTTT TRBV6-1 TRBD1 NA TRBJ2-2
CATSRDRGLEQYF TGTGCCACCAGCAGAGACAGGGGTCTCGAGCAGTACTTC TRBV15 NA NA TRBJ2-7
CASRADTYNEQFF TGTGCCAGCAGGGCGGACACTTACAATGAGCAGTTCTTC TRBV2 NA NA TRBJ2-1
CSVPPDYGYTF TGCAGCGTTCCACCGGACTATGGCTACACCTTC TRBV29-1 NA NA TRBJ1-2
CASSDRGSSYEQYF TGTGCCAGCAGTGACAGGGGATCCTCCTACGAGCAGTACTTC TRBV5-4 TRBD1 once TRBJ2-7
CSVLGTPEQYF TGCAGCGTTCTAGGGACTCCCGAGCAGTACTTC TRBV29-1 NA NA TRBJ2-7
CASSNGGVHNEKLFF TGTGCCAGTAGTAATGGCGGGGTCCATAATGAAAAACTGTTTTTT TRBV19 NA NA TRBJ1-4
CASSFPGGSDTQYF TGTGCCAGCAGTTTCCCAGGGGGCAGTGATACGCAGTATTTT TRBV28 TRBD1 NA TRBJ2-3
CASGPGGTGVYEQYF TGCGCCAGCGGGCCTGGTGGGACAGGAGTGTACGAGCAGTACTTC TRBV5-1 TRBD1 NA TRBJ2-7
CASSPRTDGNTIYF TGTGCCAGCTCCCCCAGGACAGACGGAAACACCATATATTTT TRBV18 NA NA TRBJ1-3
CASSPHGTSGGSTDTQYF TGCGCCAGCAGCCCCCACGGGACTAGCGGGGGGAGCACAGATACGCAGTATTTT TRBV5-1 TRBD2 NA TRBJ2-3
CASSNAGGRKEKLFF TGTGCCAGTAGTAATGCAGGGGGTCGGAAGGAAAAACTGTTTTTT TRBV19 TRBD1 NA TRBJ1-4
CASTGQSYGYTF TGTGCCAGCACGGGACAAAGCTATGGCTACACCTTC TRBV2 NA NA TRBJ1-2
CASSQMTGMNTEAFF TGTGCCAGCAGCCAAATGACGGGGATGAACACTGAAGCTTTCTTT TRBV14 NA NA TRBJ1-1
CASSFQGSTEAFF TGTGCCAGCAGTTTCCAGGGGAGCACTGAAGCTTTCTTT TRBV28 NA NA TRBJ1-1
CAISESPGQGAANYGYTF TGTGCCATCAGTGAGTCCCCCGGACAGGGGGCCGCGAACTATGGCTACACCTTC TRBV10-3 TRBD1 once TRBJ1-2